Below, 3 T cell receptor beta chains from the same sample are listed, as sequenced in a study of early T cells in non-severe SARS-CoV-2 infection. TCRdb used MiXCR to reprocess the 5' RACE reads, holding one entry per CDR3 protein. The table lists fewer than 30,000 distinct CDR3 sequences, about 4.5% of them singletons, with more than 15% in the top ten. Sequenced: whole blood. The receptors derive from an adult who was a healthcare worker with PCR-confirmed SARS-CoV-2 infection or an uninfected control (not recorded which).

The rearrangement uses TRBV10-2 and TRBJ2-2; 12 nucleotides agree with TRBD2. The CDR3 runs to 14 residues. The germline V gene has CDR1 WSHSY and CDR2 SAAADI. Trimming cost V 7 bases and J 5 bases; bases outside gene matches: 2. The CDR3 DNA follows: TGCGCCAGCAAGACTAGCGGGAGTACCGGGGAGCTGTTTTTT. This encodes CASKTSGSTGELFF.

This clonotype has a handful of counts. The junction differs from germline at one of its ends, possibly a read error. The chain couples TRBV5-1 to TRBJ2-7, with D possibly TRBD1 on 5 matching bases. This CDR3 is 13 amino acids long. Per germline, CDR1 SGHRS and CDR2 YFSETQ. Written as DNA, the CDR3 is TGCGCCAGCAGCACTACAGGTTCCCTAAATTCCATCTTC. Amino acids: CASSTTGSLNSIF. Full variable domain (outside the CDR3, taken from reference TRBV5-1 and TRBJ2-7): KAGVTQTPRYLIKTRGQQVTLSCSPISGHRSVSWYQQTPGQGLQFLFEYFSETQRNKGNFPGRFSGRQFSNSRSEMNVSTLELGDSALYLCASSTTGSLNSIFGPGTRLTVT.

This clonotype has just a few counts. The chain combines TRBV6-2 or TRBV6-3 with TRBJ2-5; TRBD2 might be the D (6 bases). This CDR3 contains 16 residues. Germline V gives CDR1 MNHEY, CDR2 SVGEGT. V lost 7 bases to trimming and J lost 4 bases, with 22 bases between them. The CDR3 bases are TGTGCCAGCACCATTATTTGGTCGGGAGTGCGAGAGACCCAGTACTTC. Translating gives CASTIIWSGVRETQYF.